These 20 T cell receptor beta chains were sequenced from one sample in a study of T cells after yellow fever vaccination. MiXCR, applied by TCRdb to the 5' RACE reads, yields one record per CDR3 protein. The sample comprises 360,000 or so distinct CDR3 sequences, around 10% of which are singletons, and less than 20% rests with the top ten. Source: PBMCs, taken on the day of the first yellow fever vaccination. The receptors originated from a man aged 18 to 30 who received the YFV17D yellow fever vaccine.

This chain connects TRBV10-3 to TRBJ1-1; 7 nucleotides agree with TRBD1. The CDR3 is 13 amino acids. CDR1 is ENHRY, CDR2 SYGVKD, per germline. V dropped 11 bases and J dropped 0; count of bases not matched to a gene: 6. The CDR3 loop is CASGDSMNTEAFF. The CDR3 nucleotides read TGTGCCTCGGGGGACAGCATGAACACTGAAGCTTTCTTT.

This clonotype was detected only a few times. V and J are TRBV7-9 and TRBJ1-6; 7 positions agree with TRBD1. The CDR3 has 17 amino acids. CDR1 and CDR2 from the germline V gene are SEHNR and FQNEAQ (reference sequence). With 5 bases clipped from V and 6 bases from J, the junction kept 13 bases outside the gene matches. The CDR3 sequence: CASSASRQGNTNSPLHF. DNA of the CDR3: TGTGCCAGCAGCGCCAGCAGACAGGGCAATACTAATTCACCCCTCCACTTT.

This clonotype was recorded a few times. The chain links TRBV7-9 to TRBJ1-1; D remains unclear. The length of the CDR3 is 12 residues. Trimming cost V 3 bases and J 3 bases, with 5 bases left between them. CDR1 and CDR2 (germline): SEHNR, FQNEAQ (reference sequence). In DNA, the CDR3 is TGTGCCAGCAGCTTTATAGACACTGAAGCTTTCTTT. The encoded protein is CASSFIDTEAFF. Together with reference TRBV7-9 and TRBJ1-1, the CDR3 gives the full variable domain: DTGVSQNPRHKITKRGQNVTFRCDPISEHNRLYWYRQTLGQGPEFLTYFQNEAQLEKSRLLSDRFSAERPKGSFSTLEIQRTEQGDSAMYLCASSFIDTEAFFGQGTRLTVV.

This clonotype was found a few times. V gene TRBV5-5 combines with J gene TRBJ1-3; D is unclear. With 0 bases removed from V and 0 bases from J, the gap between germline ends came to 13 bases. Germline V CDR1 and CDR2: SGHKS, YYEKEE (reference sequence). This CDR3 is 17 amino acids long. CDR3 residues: CASSLEGSRYSGNTIYF. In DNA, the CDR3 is TGTGCCAGCAGCTTGGAGGGCAGCCGCTACTCTGGAAACACCATATATTTT.

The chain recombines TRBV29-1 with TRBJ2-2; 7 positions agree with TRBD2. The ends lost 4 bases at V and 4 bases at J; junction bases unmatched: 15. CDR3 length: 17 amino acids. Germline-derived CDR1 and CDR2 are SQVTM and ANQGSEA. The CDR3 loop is CSVAPLTASGGTGELFF. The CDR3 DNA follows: TGCAGCGTTGCCCCCCTGACTGCCTCGGGGGGCACCGGGGAGCTGTTTTTT.

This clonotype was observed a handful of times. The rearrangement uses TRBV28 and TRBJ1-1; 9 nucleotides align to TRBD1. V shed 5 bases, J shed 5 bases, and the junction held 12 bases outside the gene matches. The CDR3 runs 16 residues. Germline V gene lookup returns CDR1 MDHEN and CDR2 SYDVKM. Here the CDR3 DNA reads TGTGCCAGCAGTACGCCGAACAGGGGGCAAGGGACTGAAGCTTTCTTT. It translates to CASSTPNRGQGTEAFF.

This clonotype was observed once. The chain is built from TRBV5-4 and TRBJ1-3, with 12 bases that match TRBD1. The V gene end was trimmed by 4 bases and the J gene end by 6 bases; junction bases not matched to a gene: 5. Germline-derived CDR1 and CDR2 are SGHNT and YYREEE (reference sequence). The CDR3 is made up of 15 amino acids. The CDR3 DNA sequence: TGTGCCAGCAGCCAGGGACAGGGGGCACCAAACACCATATATTTT. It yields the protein CASSQGQGAPNTIYF. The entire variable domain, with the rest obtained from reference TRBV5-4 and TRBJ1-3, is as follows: ETGVTQSPTHLIKTRGQQVTLRCSSQSGHNTVSWYQQALGQGPQFIFQYYREEENGRGNFPPRFSGLQFPNYSSELNVNALELDDSALYLCASSQGQGAPNTIYFGEGSWLTVV.

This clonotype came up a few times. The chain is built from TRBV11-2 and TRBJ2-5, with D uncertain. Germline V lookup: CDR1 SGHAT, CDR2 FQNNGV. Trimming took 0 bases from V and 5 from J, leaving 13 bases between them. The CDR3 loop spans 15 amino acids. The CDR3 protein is CASSLDLNFGETQYF. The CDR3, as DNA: TGTGCCAGCAGCTTAGATCTGAACTTCGGGGAGACCCAGTACTTC.

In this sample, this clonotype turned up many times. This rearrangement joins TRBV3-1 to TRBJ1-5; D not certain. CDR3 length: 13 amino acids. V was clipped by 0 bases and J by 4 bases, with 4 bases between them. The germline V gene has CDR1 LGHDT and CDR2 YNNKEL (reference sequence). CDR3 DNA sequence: TGTGCCAGCAGCCAAGACATTAATCAGCCCCAGCATTTT. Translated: CASSQDINQPQHF.

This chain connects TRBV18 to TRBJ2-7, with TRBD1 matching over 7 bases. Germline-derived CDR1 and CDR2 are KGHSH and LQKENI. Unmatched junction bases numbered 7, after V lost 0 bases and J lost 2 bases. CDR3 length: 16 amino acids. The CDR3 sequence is CASSPPWQGVTYEQYF. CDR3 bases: TGTGCCAGCTCACCACCGTGGCAGGGGGTGACCTACGAGCAGTACTTC.

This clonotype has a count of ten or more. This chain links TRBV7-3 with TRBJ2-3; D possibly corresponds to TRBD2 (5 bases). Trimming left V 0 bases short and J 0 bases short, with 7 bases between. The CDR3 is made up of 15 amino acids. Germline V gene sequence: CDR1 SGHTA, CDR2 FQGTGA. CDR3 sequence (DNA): TGTGCCAGCAGCTTAACCGGGGTTAGCACAGATACGCAGTATTTT. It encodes CASSLTGVSTDTQYF.

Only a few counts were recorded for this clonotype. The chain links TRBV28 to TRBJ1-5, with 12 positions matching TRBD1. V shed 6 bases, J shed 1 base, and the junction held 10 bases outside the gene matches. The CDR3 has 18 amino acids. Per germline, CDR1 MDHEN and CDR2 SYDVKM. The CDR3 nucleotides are TGTGCCAGCAGGCCCCCGGGACAGGGGGCGGGGAGCAATCAGCCCCAGCATTTT. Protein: CASRPPGQGAGSNQPQHF. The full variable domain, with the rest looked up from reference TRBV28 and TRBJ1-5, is DVKVTQSSRYLVKRTGEKVFLECVQDMDHENMFWYRQDPGLGLRLIYFSYDVKMKEKGDIPEGYSVSREKKERFSLILESASTNQTSMYLCASRPPGQGAGSNQPQHFGDGTRLSIL.

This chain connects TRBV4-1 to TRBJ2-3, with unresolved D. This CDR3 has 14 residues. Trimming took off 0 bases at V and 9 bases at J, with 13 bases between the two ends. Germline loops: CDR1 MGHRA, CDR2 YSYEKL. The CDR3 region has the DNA TGCGCCAGCAGCCAAGATAGGCCCCCCGGCACGCAGTATTTT. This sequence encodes CASSQDRPPGTQYF.

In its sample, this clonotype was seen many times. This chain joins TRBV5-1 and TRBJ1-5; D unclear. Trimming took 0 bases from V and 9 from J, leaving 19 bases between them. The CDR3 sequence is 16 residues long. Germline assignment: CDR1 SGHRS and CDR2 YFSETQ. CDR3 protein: CASSLAATYLLGPQHF. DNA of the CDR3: TGCGCCAGCAGCTTGGCCGCGACCTACCTTCTTGGGCCCCAGCATTTT.

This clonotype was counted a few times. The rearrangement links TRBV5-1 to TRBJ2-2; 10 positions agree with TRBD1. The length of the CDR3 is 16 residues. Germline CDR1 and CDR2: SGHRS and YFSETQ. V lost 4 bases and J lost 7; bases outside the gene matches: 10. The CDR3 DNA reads TGCGCCAGCAGCCCACGACAGGGGGCGCAGGTCGGGGAGCTGTTTTTT. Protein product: CASSPRQGAQVGELFF. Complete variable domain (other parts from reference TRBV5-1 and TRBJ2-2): KAGVTQTPRYLIKTRGQQVTLSCSPISGHRSVSWYQQTPGQGLQFLFEYFSETQRNKGNFPGRFSGRQFSNSRSEMNVSTLELGDSALYLCASSPRQGAQVGELFFGEGSRLTVL.

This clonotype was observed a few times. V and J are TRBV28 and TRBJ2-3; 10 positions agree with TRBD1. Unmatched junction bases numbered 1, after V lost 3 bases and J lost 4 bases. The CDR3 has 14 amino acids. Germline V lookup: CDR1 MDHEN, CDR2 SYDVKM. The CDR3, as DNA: TGTGCCAGCAGTTTCGACAGGGGGCCAGATACGCAGTATTTT. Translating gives CASSFDRGPDTQYF.

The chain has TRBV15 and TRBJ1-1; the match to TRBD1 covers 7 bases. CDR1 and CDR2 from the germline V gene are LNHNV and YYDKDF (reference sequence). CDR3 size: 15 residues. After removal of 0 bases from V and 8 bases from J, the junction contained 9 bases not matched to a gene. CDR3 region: CATSREGGRVLEAFF. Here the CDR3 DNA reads TGTGCCACCAGCAGAGAAGGGGGCCGCGTGTTAGAAGCTTTCTTT. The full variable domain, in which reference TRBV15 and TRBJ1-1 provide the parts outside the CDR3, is DAMVIQNPRYQVTQFGKPVTLSCSQTLNHNVMYWYQQKSSQAPKLLFHYYDKDFNNEADTPDNFQSRRPNTSFCFLDIRSPGLGDTAMYLCATSREGGRVLEAFFGQGTRLTVV.

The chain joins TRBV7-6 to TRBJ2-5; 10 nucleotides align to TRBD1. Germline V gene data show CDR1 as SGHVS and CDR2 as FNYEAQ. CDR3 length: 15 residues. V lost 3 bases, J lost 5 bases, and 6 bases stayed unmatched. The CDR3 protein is CASSFPTGGWETQYF. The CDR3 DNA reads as TGTGCCAGCAGCTTTCCGACAGGGGGCTGGGAGACCCAGTACTTC.

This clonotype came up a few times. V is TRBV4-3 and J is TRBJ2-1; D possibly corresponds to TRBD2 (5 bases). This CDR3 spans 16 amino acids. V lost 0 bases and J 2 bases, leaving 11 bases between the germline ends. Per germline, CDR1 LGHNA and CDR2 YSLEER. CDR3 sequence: CASSQEIPGTYNEQFF. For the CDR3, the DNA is TGCGCCAGCAGCCAAGAAATCCCCGGGACCTACAATGAGCAGTTCTTC.

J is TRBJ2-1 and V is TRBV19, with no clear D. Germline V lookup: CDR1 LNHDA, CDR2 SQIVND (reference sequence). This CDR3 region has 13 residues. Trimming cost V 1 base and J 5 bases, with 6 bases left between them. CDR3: CASSIGANNEQFF. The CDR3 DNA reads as TGTGCCAGTAGTATAGGGGCCAACAATGAGCAGTTCTTC.